This T cell receptor beta chain derives from a study of T cell responses to AZD1222 COVID-19 vaccine. Whole-study findings and limits: Baseline testing showed seropositivity in only six AZD1222 recipients. Donor demographics were predominantly white British with a female majority; clonal diversity may be underestimated.

V was cut by 5 bases and J by 4 bases, with 15 bases left in between. Germline CDR1 and CDR2: SQVTM and ANQGSEA. The CDR3 consists of 13 residues. Comment on this clone: Its antigen is unidentified.

Repertoires were generated with immunoSEQ multiplex PCR, while TCRdb's copy carries only in-frame clones and drops some. The repertoire includes more than 150,000 clones, around 88% of them detected once, and more than 0.4% sits in the top ten. Sequencing used peripheral blood, obtained on day 0 of AZD1222 vaccination. The origin of this receptor is an adult in good health. The genes are TRBV29-1 and TRBJ2-7; no reliable D call. Here the CDR3 reads CSVIIQNSYEQYF. CDR3 nucleotide sequence: TGCAGCGTTATAATCCAAAACAGTTACGAGCAGTACTTC.